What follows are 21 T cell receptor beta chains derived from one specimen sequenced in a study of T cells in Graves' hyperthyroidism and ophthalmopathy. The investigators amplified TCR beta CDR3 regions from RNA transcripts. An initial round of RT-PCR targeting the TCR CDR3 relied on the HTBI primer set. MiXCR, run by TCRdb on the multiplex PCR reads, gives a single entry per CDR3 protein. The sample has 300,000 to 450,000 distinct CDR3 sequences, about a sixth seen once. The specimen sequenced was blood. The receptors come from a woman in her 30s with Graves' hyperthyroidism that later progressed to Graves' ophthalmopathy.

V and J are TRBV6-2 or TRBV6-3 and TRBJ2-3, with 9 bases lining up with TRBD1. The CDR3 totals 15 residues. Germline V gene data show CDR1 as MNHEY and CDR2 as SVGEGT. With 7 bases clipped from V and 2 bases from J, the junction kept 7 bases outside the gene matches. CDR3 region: CASKGGQGDTDTQYF. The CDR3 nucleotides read TGTGCCAGCAAGGGGGGACAGGGAGACACAGATACGCAGTATTTT.

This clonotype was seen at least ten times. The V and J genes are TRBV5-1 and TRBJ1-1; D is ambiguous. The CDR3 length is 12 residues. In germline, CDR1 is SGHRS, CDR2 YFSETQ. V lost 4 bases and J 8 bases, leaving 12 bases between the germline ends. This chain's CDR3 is CASSPLGVEAFF. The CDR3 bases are TGCGCCAGCAGCCCCCTTGGGGTAGAAGCTTTCTTT.

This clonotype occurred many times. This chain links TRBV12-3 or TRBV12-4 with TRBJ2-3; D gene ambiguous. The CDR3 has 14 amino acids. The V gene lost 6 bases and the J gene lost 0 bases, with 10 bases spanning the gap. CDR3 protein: CASSPSRSTDTQYF. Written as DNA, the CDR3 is TGTGCCAGCAGCCCCTCACGGAGCACAGATACGCAGTATTTT.

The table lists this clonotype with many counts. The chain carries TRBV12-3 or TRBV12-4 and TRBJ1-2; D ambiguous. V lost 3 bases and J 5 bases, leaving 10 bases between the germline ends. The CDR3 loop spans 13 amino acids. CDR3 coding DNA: TGTGCCAGCAGTTTTGGCATGTCGTATGGCTACACCTTC. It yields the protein CASSFGMSYGYTF.

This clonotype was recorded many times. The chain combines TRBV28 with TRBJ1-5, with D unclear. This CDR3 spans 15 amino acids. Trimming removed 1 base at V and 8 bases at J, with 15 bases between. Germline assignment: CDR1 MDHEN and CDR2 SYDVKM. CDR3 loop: CASSLYGVSSKPQHF. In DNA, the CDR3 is TGTGCCAGCAGTTTATACGGGGTTTCGTCGAAGCCCCAGCATTTT. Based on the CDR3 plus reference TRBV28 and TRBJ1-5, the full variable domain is DVKVTQSSRYLVKRTGEKVFLECVQDMDHENMFWYRQDPGLGLRLIYFSYDVKMKEKGDIPEGYSVSREKKERFSLILESASTNQTSMYLCASSLYGVSSKPQHFGDGTRLSIL.

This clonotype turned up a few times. In nucleotides, the CDR3 is TGTGCCAGCTCACCTGACCGAACCGATACGCAGTATTTT. This encodes CASSPDRTDTQYF. The chain has TRBV18 and TRBJ2-3; D is undetermined. Per germline, CDR1 KGHSH and CDR2 LQKENI. V was pared by 3 bases and J by 6 bases, with 10 bases between. The CDR3 has 13 amino acids.

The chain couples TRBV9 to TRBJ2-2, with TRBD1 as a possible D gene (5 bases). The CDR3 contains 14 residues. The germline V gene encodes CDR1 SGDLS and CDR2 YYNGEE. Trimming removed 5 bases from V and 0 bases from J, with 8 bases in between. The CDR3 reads CASRATANTGELFF. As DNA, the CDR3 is TGTGCCAGCAGGGCGACAGCGAACACCGGGGAGCTGTTTTTT.

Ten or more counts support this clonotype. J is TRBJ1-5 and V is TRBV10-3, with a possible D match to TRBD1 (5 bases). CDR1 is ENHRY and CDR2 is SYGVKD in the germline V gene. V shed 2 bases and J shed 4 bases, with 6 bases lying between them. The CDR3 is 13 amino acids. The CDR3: CAISERGNQPQHF. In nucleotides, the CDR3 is TGTGCCATCAGTGAGAGGGGAAATCAGCCCCAGCATTTT.

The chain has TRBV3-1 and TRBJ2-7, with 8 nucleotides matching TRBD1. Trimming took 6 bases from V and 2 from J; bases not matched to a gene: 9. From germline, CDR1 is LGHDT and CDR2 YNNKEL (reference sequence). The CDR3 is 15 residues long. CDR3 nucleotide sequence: TGTGCCAGCAGTCCGGCGACAGGGGCTACCTACGAGCAGTACTTC. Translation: CASSPATGATYEQYF.

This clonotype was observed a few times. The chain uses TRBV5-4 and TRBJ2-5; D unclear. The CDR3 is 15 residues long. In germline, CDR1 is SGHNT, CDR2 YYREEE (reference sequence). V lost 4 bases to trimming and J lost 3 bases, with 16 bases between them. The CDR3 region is CASSLPVPGEETQYF. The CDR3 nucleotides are TGTGCCAGCAGCCTCCCAGTACCTGGGGAAGAGACCCAGTACTTC. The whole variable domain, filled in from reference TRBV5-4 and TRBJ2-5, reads ETGVTQSPTHLIKTRGQQVTLRCSSQSGHNTVSWYQQALGQGPQFIFQYYREEENGRGNFPPRFSGLQFPNYSSELNVNALELDDSALYLCASSLPVPGEETQYFGPGTRLLVL.

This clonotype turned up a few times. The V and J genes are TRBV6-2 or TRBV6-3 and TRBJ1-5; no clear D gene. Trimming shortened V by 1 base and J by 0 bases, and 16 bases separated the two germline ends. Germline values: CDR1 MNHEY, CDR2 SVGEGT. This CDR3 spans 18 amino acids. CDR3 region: CASSYLNPIGNSNQPQHF. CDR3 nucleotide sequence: TGTGCCAGCAGTTACTTGAATCCAATCGGGAATAGCAATCAGCCCCAGCATTTT.

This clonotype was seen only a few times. CDR3 sequence reads: CASSVRGQGFGTEAFF. The CDR3 coding sequence is TGTGCCAGCAGTGTCCGAGGCCAGGGATTTGGGACTGAAGCTTTCTTT. The chain recombines TRBV6-1 with TRBJ1-1; TRBD1 might be the D (5 bases). V was shortened by 4 bases and J by 5 bases, with 20 bases between the two germline ends. Germline V gene data show CDR1 as MNHNS and CDR2 as SASEGT. This CDR3 is built from 16 residues.

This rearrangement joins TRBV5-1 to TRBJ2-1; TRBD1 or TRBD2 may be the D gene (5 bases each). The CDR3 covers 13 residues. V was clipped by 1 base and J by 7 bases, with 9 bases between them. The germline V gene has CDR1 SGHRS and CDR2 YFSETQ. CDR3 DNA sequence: TGCGCCAGCAGCTTGAACGAGGGGAATGAGCAGTTCTTC. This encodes CASSLNEGNEQFF. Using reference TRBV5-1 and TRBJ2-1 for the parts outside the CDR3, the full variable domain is KAGVTQTPRYLIKTRGQQVTLSCSPISGHRSVSWYQQTPGQGLQFLFEYFSETQRNKGNFPGRFSGRQFSNSRSEMNVSTLELGDSALYLCASSLNEGNEQFFGPGTRLTVL.

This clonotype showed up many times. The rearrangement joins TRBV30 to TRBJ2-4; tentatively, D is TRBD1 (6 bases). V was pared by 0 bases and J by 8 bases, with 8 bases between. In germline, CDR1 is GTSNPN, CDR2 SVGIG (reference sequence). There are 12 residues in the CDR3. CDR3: CAWSVQGDIQYF. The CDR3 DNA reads TGTGCCTGGAGTGTACAGGGAGACATTCAGTACTTC.

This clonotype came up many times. Here the CDR3 reads CASSQVRAEAFF. The CDR3, as DNA: TGTGCCAGCTCACAAGTACGCGCTGAAGCTTTCTTT. The chain uses TRBV18 and TRBJ1-1; unclear D gene. V dropped 4 bases and J dropped 6 bases, with 9 bases sitting between them. This CDR3 spans 12 amino acids. CDR1 is KGHSH and CDR2 is LQKENI in the germline V gene.

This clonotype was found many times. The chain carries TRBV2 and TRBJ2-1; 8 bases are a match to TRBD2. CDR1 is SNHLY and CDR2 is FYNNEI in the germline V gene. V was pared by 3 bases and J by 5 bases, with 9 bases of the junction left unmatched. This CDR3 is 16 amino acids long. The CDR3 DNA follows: TGTGCCAGCAGTGATGTTCTCGGCGGGGGGAACAATGAGCAGTTCTTC. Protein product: CASSDVLGGGNNEQFF.

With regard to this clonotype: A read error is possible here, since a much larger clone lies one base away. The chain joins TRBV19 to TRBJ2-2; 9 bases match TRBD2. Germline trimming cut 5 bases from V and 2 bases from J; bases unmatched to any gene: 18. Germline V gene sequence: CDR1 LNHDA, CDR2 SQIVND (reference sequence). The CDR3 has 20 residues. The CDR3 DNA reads TGTGCCAGTAGTGCGACCGGGACTTGCGGGGGGGGACTAAACACCGGGGAGCTGTTTTTT. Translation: CASSATGTCGGGLNTGELFF.

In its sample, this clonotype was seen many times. The CDR3 coding sequence is TGTGCCAGCAGTTTATCTGGTTGGGGGGGAGAAGCATTTGAGACCCAGTACTTC. As protein: CASSLSGWGGEAFETQYF. J is TRBJ2-5 and V is TRBV27; 7 nucleotides line up with TRBD2. The germline gives CDR1 MNHEY, CDR2 SMNVEV (reference sequence). The CDR3 runs to 18 residues. J was trimmed by 5 bases and V by 0 bases; bases with no gene match: 15.

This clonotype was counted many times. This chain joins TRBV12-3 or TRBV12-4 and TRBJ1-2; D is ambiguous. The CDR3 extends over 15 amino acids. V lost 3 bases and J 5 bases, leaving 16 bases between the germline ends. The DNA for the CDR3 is TGTGCCAGCAGTTTCAGATCCAGCGCGGGGTATGGCTACACCTTC. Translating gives CASSFRSSAGYGYTF.

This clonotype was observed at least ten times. Here the CDR3 reads CATSRDLAGVDTQYF. CDR3 DNA: TGTGCCACCAGCAGGGACCTAGCGGGAGTAGATACGCAGTATTTT. The gene calls are TRBV15 and TRBJ2-3; TRBD2 agrees at 10 bases. The germline V gene has CDR1 LNHNV and CDR2 YYDKDF (reference sequence). This CDR3 spans 15 amino acids. V lost 3 bases, J lost 5 bases, and 5 bases stayed unmatched.

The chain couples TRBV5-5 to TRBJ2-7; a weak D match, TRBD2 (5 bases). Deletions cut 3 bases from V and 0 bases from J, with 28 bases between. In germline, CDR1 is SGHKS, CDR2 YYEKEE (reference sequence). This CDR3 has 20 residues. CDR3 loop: CASSSVGEWVFLGFSYEQYF. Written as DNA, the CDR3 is TGTGCCAGCAGCTCGGTCGGGGAGTGGGTTTTCTTAGGTTTCTCCTACGAGCAGTACTTC.